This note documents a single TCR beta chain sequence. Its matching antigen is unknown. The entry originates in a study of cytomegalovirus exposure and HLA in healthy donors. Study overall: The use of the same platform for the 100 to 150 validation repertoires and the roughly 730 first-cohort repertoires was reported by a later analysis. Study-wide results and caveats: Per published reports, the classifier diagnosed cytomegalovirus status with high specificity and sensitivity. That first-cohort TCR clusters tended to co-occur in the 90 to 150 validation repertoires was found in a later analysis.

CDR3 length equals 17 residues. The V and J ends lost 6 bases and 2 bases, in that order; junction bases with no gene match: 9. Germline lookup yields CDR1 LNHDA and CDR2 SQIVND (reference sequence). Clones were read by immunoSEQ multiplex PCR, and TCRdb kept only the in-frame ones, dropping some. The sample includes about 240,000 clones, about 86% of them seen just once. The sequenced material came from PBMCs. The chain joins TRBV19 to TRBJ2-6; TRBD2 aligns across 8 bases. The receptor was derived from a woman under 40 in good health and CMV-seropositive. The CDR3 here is CASRPGLAEAGANVLTF. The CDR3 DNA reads TGTGCCAGTAGACCAGGACTAGCTGAAGCTGGGGCCAACGTCCTGACTTTC.